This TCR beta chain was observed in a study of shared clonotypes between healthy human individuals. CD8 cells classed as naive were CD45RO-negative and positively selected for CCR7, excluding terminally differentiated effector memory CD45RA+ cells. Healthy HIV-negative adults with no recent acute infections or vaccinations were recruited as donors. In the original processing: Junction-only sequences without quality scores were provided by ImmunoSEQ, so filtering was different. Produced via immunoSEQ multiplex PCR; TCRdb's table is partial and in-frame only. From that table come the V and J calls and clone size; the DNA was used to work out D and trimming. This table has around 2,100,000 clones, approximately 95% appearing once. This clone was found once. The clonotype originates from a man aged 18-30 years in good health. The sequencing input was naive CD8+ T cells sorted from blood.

CDR3 DNA: TGTGCCCAAGTCGGGGAGCTGTTTTTT. This encodes CAQVGELFF. The chain combines TRBV19 with TRBJ2-2, with D hard to call. The CDR3 is 9 amino acids. CDR1 and CDR2 from the germline V gene are LNHDA and SQIVND (reference sequence). Trimming removed 11 bases from V and 7 bases from J, with 5 bases in between.